This T cell receptor (beta chain) was obtained from a study of T-cell reconstitution after alpha-beta-depleted transplantation in children. Many counts were recorded for this clonotype. Unique molecular identifiers featured in how the TCRbeta library was prepared. TCRdb re-derived calls from the PCR reads in MiXCR, one entry per CDR3 protein. The sample yields 70,000 to 95,000 distinct CDR3 sequences, 12% seen once. The V gene's germline CDR1 is MDHEN and CDR2 SYDVKM. Trimming at V came to 7 bases and at J to 5 bases, leaving 10 bases not matched to a gene. The CDR3 runs to 16 residues. The material was PBMCs from the stem cell graft donor, obtained from the stem cell graft. The receptor was derived from a human donor who donated a stem cell graft to a child with inherited bone marrow failure. This chain uses TRBV28 with TRBJ2-4; 11 nucleotides align to TRBD1. The CDR3 reads CASKPIEGQGENIQYF. Written as DNA, the CDR3 is TGTGCCAGCAAACCCATCGAGGGACAGGGGGAAAACATTCAGTACTTC.